The 26 T cell receptor beta chains below all came from one sample that was sequenced in a study of glioma-infiltrating T cells. Using RNA template, CDR3s of TCR alpha and beta were amplified with iRepertoire arm-PCR. TCRdb ran MiXCR on the multiplex PCR reads and lists one entry per CDR3 protein. This sample has about 400,000 distinct CDR3 sequences, with about 40% found just once. Sequences were obtained from glioma tissue, nonneoplastic brain tissue, or PBMCs (not recorded which). These receptors were taken from a human donor with low-grade glioma or glioblastoma, undergoing nonglioma brain surgery, or in good health (not recorded which).

The J gene is TRBJ1-6, the V gene TRBV7-4, with D perhaps TRBD1 (5 bases). Germline V gene lookup returns CDR1 SGHVT and CDR2 SQSDAQ. V lost 10 bases, J lost 10 bases, and 20 bases lay in between. The CDR3 runs 14 residues. For the CDR3, the DNA is TGTGCCAACCTCCCGAGGGGCCGGGGGTCACCCCTCCACTTT. Translated, it gives CANLPRGRGSPLHF.

V gene TRBV6-1 combines with J gene TRBJ2-3; 12 bases map to TRBD2. V lost 6 bases and J lost 5; bases outside the gene matches: 6. The V gene's germline CDR1 is MNHNS and CDR2 SASEGT. The CDR3 has 15 residues. The CDR3 DNA follows: TGTGCCAGCAGACGACTAGCGGGAGAGGGAGATACGCAGTATTTT. This encodes CASRRLAGEGDTQYF.

Concerning this clonotype itself: This clone may be a read error of a much larger clone one base away. The rearrangement uses TRBV20-1 and TRBJ1-1, with D uncertain. The CDR3 loop spans 11 amino acids. Trimming removed 5 bases at V and 0 bases at J, with 4 bases between. The V gene's germline CDR1 is DFQATT and CDR2 SNEGSKA (reference sequence). In DNA, the CDR3 is TGCAGTGCTTACGTGAACACTGAAGCTTTCTTT. It yields the protein CSAYVNTEAFF.

The gene calls are TRBV6-5 and TRBJ2-7, with 9 bases matching TRBD1. The DNA end lines up better with TRBJ2-1; the J call may be wrong. Germline V gene data show CDR1 as MNHEY and CDR2 as SVGAGI. CDR3 length equals 17 residues. The CDR3 DNA sequence: TGTGCCAGCAGTTCATTGACTAGACAGGGGGGCCACAATGAGCAGTTCTTC. It translates to CASSSLTRQGGHNEQFF.

Only a few counts were recorded for this clonotype. The J gene is TRBJ2-6, the V gene TRBV6-4; D remains unclear. The V gene's germline CDR1 is MRHNA and CDR2 SNTAGT. Trimming removed 2 bases at V and 3 bases at J, with 5 bases between. CDR3 length equals 14 residues. CDR3 DNA: TGTGCCAGCAGTGACAGGGTTGGGGCCAACGTCCTGACTTTC. Its protein product is CASSDRVGANVLTF.

Concerning this clonotype itself: The missing conserved phenylalanine or tryptophan at the end of this CDR3 makes a read error likely. V and J are TRBV28 and TRBJ1-2; unclear D gene. The CDR3 has 12 amino acids. Per germline, CDR1 MDHEN and CDR2 SYDVKM. Deletions cut 1 base from V and 5 bases from J, with 5 bases between. The CDR3 protein is CASSLLRYGYTL. DNA for the CDR3: TGTGCCAGCAGTTTATTGAGATATGGCTACACCCTC.

This chain uses TRBV20-1 with TRBJ2-7, with 12 bases matching TRBD2. This CDR3 spans 15 amino acids. Trimming removed 4 bases from V and 4 bases from J; junction bases left unmatched: 8. Germline values: CDR1 DFQATT, CDR2 SNEGSKA (reference sequence). In nucleotides, the CDR3 is TGCAGTGCTAAAGGGGCTAGCGGGAGGGGATACGAGCAGTACTTC. As protein: CSAKGASGRGYEQYF.

This clonotype was counted a few times. The chain links TRBV5-1 to TRBJ1-1; tentatively, D is TRBD1 (6 bases). V was trimmed by 4 bases and J by 1 base, leaving 11 bases between them. The CDR3 is 14 residues long. Germline V CDR1 and CDR2: SGHRS, YFSETQ. The CDR3 region is CASSAQGRNTEAFF. CDR3 nucleotides: TGCGCCAGCAGCGCACAGGGTCGGAACACTGAAGCTTTCTTT.

This clonotype was counted a single time. The gene calls are TRBV4-3 and TRBJ1-5; D is undetermined. Trimming cost V 5 bases and J 3 bases, with 11 bases left between them. In germline, CDR1 is LGHNA, CDR2 YSLEER. The CDR3 has 14 amino acids. CDR3 sequence: CASSLRPDNQPQHF. DNA of the CDR3: TGCGCCAGCAGCTTGAGGCCAGACAATCAGCCCCAGCATTTT.

This clonotype was observed many times. V is TRBV27 and J is TRBJ1-1; D is undetermined. CDR3 size: 13 residues. The V end was cut by 3 bases, the J end by 5 bases, with 10 bases between. Germline CDR1 and CDR2: MNHEY and SMNVEV (reference sequence). CDR3 DNA: TGTGCCAGCAGTTTGGCGCCACAGACTGAAGCTTTCTTT. Amino acids: CASSLAPQTEAFF.

The gene calls are TRBV20-1 and TRBJ1-3; tentatively, D is TRBD1 (6 bases). The CDR3 has 14 residues. Trimming left V 7 bases short and J 0 bases short, with 13 bases between. Germline V lookup: CDR1 DFQATT, CDR2 SNEGSKA (reference sequence). The CDR3 DNA follows: TGCAGTGGAGCCGACAGGCGCTCTGGAAACACCATATATTTT. Its protein is CSGADRRSGNTIYF.

The gene calls are TRBV20-1 and TRBJ1-1; maybe TRBD1 (5 bases). Per germline, CDR1 DFQATT and CDR2 SNEGSKA (reference sequence). This CDR3 region has 14 residues. Between the trimmed V and J ends, which lost 5 bases and 1 base, there was a span of 14 bases. CDR3 region: CSARRGHSNTEAFF. CDR3 nucleotides: TGCAGTGCTCGACGAGGACATTCGAACACTGAAGCTTTCTTT.

This chain connects TRBV4-2 to TRBJ2-7, with a tentative D call TRBD2 (5 bases). V lost 1 base and J 4 bases, leaving 11 bases between the germline ends. The CDR3 runs 14 residues. Germline CDR1 LGHNA, CDR2 YNFKEQ. The CDR3: CASSQGWEQYEQYF. DNA of the CDR3: TGTGCCAGCAGCCAAGGGTGGGAGCAATACGAGCAGTACTTC.

V and J are TRBV4-3 and TRBJ1-5; unclear D gene. CDR3 size: 14 residues. The V end was cut by 1 base, the J end by 5 bases, with 9 bases between. Germline lookup yields CDR1 LGHNA and CDR2 YSLEER. DNA of the CDR3: TGCGCCAGCAGCCAAGCGTTCGGCGATCAGCCCCAGCATTTT. It is translated as CASSQAFGDQPQHF.

The chain carries TRBV4-3 and TRBJ2-7; D might be TRBD2 (6 bases). CDR1 and CDR2 (germline): LGHNA, YSLEER. The length of the CDR3 is 19 residues. Trimming left V 2 bases short and J 5 bases short, with 28 bases between. The chain's CDR3 is CASSQNAGPRGRPGNEQYF. The DNA of the CDR3 is TGCGCCAGCAGCCAAAATGCGGGGCCGCGGGGTAGGCCCGGGAACGAGCAGTACTTC.

This clonotype appeared once. The rearrangement joins TRBV27 to TRBJ1-1, with D possibly matching TRBD1 (5 bases). The ends were cut back, 6 bases at V and 1 base at J, with 12 bases in the middle. Germline lookup yields CDR1 MNHEY and CDR2 SMNVEV (reference sequence). This CDR3 spans 14 amino acids. The CDR3 here is CASSVGAANTEAFF. The CDR3 region has the DNA TGTGCCAGCAGCGTAGGGGCAGCGAACACTGAAGCTTTCTTT.

Only a few counts were recorded for this clonotype. This chain links TRBV7-6 with TRBJ2-4, with TRBD2 matching 9 bases. The ends lost 3 bases at V and 8 bases at J; junction bases unmatched: 11. The CDR3 is made up of 16 amino acids. Germline CDR1 and CDR2: SGHVS and FNYEAQ. CDR3 DNA sequence: TGTGCCAGCAGCTTGCGCCCAGCGGGAGGTGACGACATTCAGTACTTC. Encoded protein: CASSLRPAGGDDIQYF.

V gene TRBV15 combines with J gene TRBJ2-2; 9 bases align to TRBD2. The CDR3 covers 16 residues. The germline V gene has CDR1 LNHNV and CDR2 YYDKDF (reference sequence). With V trimmed by 2 bases and J by 0 bases, 1 base remained unmatched. CDR3 in DNA: TGTGCCACCAGCAGATTAGCGGGAGCGAACACCGGGGAGCTGTTTTTT. This sequence encodes CATSRLAGANTGELFF. Together with reference TRBV15 and TRBJ2-2, the CDR3 gives the full variable domain: DAMVIQNPRYQVTQFGKPVTLSCSQTLNHNVMYWYQQKSSQAPKLLFHYYDKDFNNEADTPDNFQSRRPNTSFCFLDIRSPGLGDTAMYLCATSRLAGANTGELFFGEGSRLTVL.

The genes are TRBV12-3 or TRBV12-4 and TRBJ2-4; TRBD1 is a possible D gene (5 bases). This CDR3 is 13 amino acids long. V shed 4 bases and J shed 6 bases, with 10 bases lying between them. CDR3 in amino acids: CASSYLDTNIQYF. CDR3 nucleotides: TGTGCCAGCAGTTATCTGGACACAAACATTCAGTACTTC.

This chain uses TRBV5-1 with TRBJ1-1; a possible D gene is TRBD1 (6 bases). The CDR3 sequence is 15 residues long. The V end lost 0 bases, the J end lost 1 base, and 10 bases lay between the germline ends. Germline CDR1 SGHRS, CDR2 YFSETQ. In nucleotides, the CDR3 is TGCGCCAGCAGCTTGGAATCGACAGGGAACACTGAAGCTTTCTTT. Amino acids: CASSLESTGNTEAFF.

This clonotype has just a few counts. The chain uses TRBV7-3 and TRBJ1-5, with TRBD1 as a possible D gene (5 bases). With 6 bases removed from V and 1 base from J, the gap between germline ends came to 19 bases. CDR3 length: 17 residues. Germline assignment: CDR1 SGHTA and CDR2 FQGTGA. The CDR3 sequence is CASRLLIGGGSNQPQHF. Here the CDR3 DNA reads TGTGCCAGCAGACTATTGATTGGGGGTGGAAGCAATCAGCCCCAGCATTTT.

On this clonotype itself: A much larger clone lies a single base off, so this may be a read error. The rearrangement joins TRBV6-6 to TRBJ1-2, with D possibly being TRBD1 (6 bases). The CDR3 is 15 amino acids. The germline V gene encodes CDR1 MNHNY and CDR2 SVGAGI (reference sequence). CDR3 coding DNA: TGTTCCAGCACCCTAGACAGGTGGAACCCCTATGGCTACACCTTC. It encodes CSSTLDRWNPYGYTF.

About this clonotype itself: At one end, the junction sequence differs from germline, possibly due to a read error. The chain couples TRBV28 to TRBJ2-1; 7 positions agree with TRBD2. The germline CDR1 and CDR2 sequences are MDHEN and SYDVKM. There are 15 residues in the CDR3. CDR3 nucleotide sequence: TGTGCCAGCAGTTTTCCTAGCGGTCTCGACAATGAGCAGTCCTTC. It translates to CASSFPSGLDNEQSF.

The rearrangement uses TRBV7-9 and TRBJ2-7; D may be TRBD2 (5 bases). This CDR3 spans 13 amino acids. Germline lookup yields CDR1 SEHNR and CDR2 FQNEAQ (reference sequence). Trimming shortened V by 4 bases and J by 6 bases, and 13 bases separated the two germline ends. The DNA for the CDR3 is TGTGCCAGCAGCTCGACTTGGAGGATCGAGCAGTACTTC. Protein sequence: CASSSTWRIEQYF.

This clonotype has only one observation. Its ends do not fully match the called genes, so a read error is possible. The J gene is TRBJ2-1, the V gene TRBV7-6; D not resolved. This CDR3 region has 14 residues. Germline lookup yields CDR1 SGHVS and CDR2 FNYEAQ. CDR3 in amino acids: CASSPKISYNEQFF. As DNA, the CDR3 is TGTGCTAGCAGCCCGAAAATCTCCTACAATGAGCAGTTCTTC. Using reference TRBV7-6 and TRBJ2-1 for the parts outside the CDR3, the full variable domain is GAGVSQSPRYKVTKRGQDVALRCDPISGHVSLYWYRQALGQGPEFLTYFNYEAQQDKSGLPNDRFSAERPEGSISTLTIQRTEQRDSAMYRCASSPKISYNEQFFGPGTRLTVL.

The V and J genes are TRBV15 and TRBJ2-6; 8 bases agree with TRBD1. The CDR3 length is 18 residues. Germline values: CDR1 LNHNV, CDR2 YYDKDF (reference sequence). V gave up 5 bases and J gave up 0 bases; unmatched junction bases: 9. The CDR3 bases are TGTGCCACCAGCGGACTACAGGGGGTGAGCTCTGGGGCCAACGTCCTGACTTTC. Its translation is CATSGLQGVSSGANVLTF.